Each of the 30 T cell receptor beta chains below was sequenced from the same sample in a study of blood T cells in healthy people across ages. A second about 7 to 12 cycle PCR used barcoded and J-beta primers. TCRdb re-called the 5' RACE reads with MiXCR, one entry per CDR3 protein. Of 980,000 or so distinct CDR3 sequences detected, 45% to 50% appear once; the ten largest clones hold around an eighth. The specimen was blood. These receptor sequences come from a young man in good health.

This clonotype was seen a single time. The V call is TRBV28, the J call TRBJ2-1; maybe TRBD1 (6 bases). Germline V gene data show CDR1 as MDHEN and CDR2 as SYDVKM. This CDR3 region has 14 residues. Trimming stripped 3 bases from V and 7 bases from J, with 13 bases between. The DNA of the CDR3 is TGTGCCAGCAGTTTTACAGGGTCGGGGAATGAGCAGTTCTTC. Protein: CASSFTGSGNEQFF.

This clonotype was recorded a few times. The V gene is TRBV6-6, the J gene TRBJ2-3; D is perhaps TRBD1 (7 bases). The CDR3 spans 15 residues. The germline V gene encodes CDR1 MNHNY and CDR2 SVGAGI (reference sequence). The germline V and J ends were trimmed by 7 bases and 5 bases, with 19 bases remaining between them. CDR3 protein: CASNPRGQGGDTQYF. The CDR3 DNA sequence: TGTGCCAGCAATCCTCGGGGCCAGGGGGGAGATACGCAGTATTTT.

The chain combines TRBV3-1 with TRBJ1-4; no firm D call. The V gene's germline CDR1 is LGHDT and CDR2 YNNKEL (reference sequence). This CDR3 is 15 amino acids long. V was cut by 4 bases and J by 6 bases, with 15 bases left in between. The CDR3 here is CASSRTENEDEKLFF. DNA of the CDR3: TGTGCCAGCAGCCGCACCGAAAACGAGGATGAAAAACTGTTTTTT. Together with reference TRBV3-1 and TRBJ1-4, the CDR3 gives the full variable domain: DTAVSQTPKYLVTQMGNDKSIKCEQNLGHDTMYWYKQDSKKFLKIMFSYNNKELIINETVPNRFSPKSPDKAHLNLHINSLELGDSAVYFCASSRTENEDEKLFFGSGTQLSVL.

The genes are TRBV3-1 and TRBJ2-7; D is perhaps TRBD2 (6 bases). The V end was cut by 4 bases, the J end by 3 bases, with 10 bases between. CDR1 and CDR2 (germline): LGHDT, YNNKEL (reference sequence). The CDR3 is 13 amino acids. For the CDR3, the DNA is TGTGCCAGCAGCCGGCGGGGAAACTACGAGCAGTACTTC. Protein: CASSRRGNYEQYF.

The rearrangement links TRBV6-5 to TRBJ2-1, with 10 bases fitting TRBD1. The CDR3 length is 14 residues. V lost 6 bases to trimming and J lost 6 bases; unmatched junction nucleotides: 5. Per germline, CDR1 MNHEY and CDR2 SVGAGI. CDR3 coding DNA: TGTGCCAGCAGGTCGGGACAGGGGCGCAATGAGCAGTTCTTC. It codes for CASRSGQGRNEQFF.

CDR3 loop: CASSLFWAPEHEQYF. The CDR3 DNA sequence: TGTGCCAGCAGTTTATTTTGGGCACCGGAACACGAGCAGTACTTC. The V call is TRBV27, the J call TRBJ2-7; D gene unclear. The CDR3 is made up of 15 amino acids. With 1 base removed from V and 5 bases from J, the gap between germline ends came to 15 bases. Germline V gene lookup returns CDR1 MNHEY and CDR2 SMNVEV (reference sequence).

This clonotype was seen a handful of times. The chain combines TRBV6-5 with TRBJ2-3; D possibly corresponds to TRBD2 (6 bases). The CDR3 has 14 amino acids. V was shortened by 10 bases and J by 1 base, with 15 bases between the two germline ends. CDR1 is MNHEY, CDR2 SVGAGI, per germline. The CDR3 DNA reads as TGTGCCACCTCGGATAGCGGTCGCACAGATACGCAGTATTTT. Translated: CATSDSGRTDTQYF.

A few counts support this clonotype. The chain recombines TRBV28 with TRBJ1-5; 10 nucleotides align to TRBD1. From germline, CDR1 is MDHEN and CDR2 SYDVKM. With V trimmed by 10 bases and J by 7 bases, 10 bases remained unmatched. CDR3 length: 14 residues. The CDR3 DNA sequence: TGTGCCATTTCAGGACAGGGGGTTTGGCAGCCCCAGCATTTT. It yields the protein CAISGQGVWQPQHF.

This sequence joins TRBV7-2 and TRBJ1-2; no firm D call. The CDR3 has 15 amino acids. Germline CDR1 and CDR2: SGHTA and FQGNSA. V was shortened by 1 base and J by 0 bases, with 9 bases between the two germline ends. The CDR3 region has the DNA TGTGCCAGCAGCTTAGTGAGAGAGCCTAACTATGGCTACACCTTC. This encodes CASSLVREPNYGYTF.

This chain joins TRBV4-1 and TRBJ1-2, with 7 bases lining up with TRBD1. CDR1 MGHRA and CDR2 YSYEKL come from the germline V gene. The ends lost 4 bases at V and 5 bases at J; junction bases unmatched: 10. The CDR3 is 15 amino acids. CDR3: CASSRPGGGGYGYTF. In DNA form, the CDR3 reads TGCGCCAGCAGCCGGCCAGGAGGGGGCGGGTATGGCTACACCTTC.

For this clonotype: A much larger clone sits a single nucleotide away, making a read error possible. The genes are TRBV27 and TRBJ2-1, with D unclear. This CDR3 has 14 residues. Germline V lookup: CDR1 MNHEY, CDR2 SMNVEV (reference sequence). DNA for the CDR3: TGTGCCAGCAGACCTCGGCAAGGTCACAATGGGCAGTTCTTC. As protein: CASRPRQGHNGQFF.

The chain employs TRBV27 and TRBJ2-3, with 10 positions matching TRBD2. This CDR3 comprises 15 residues. The germline gives CDR1 MNHEY, CDR2 SMNVEV (reference sequence). Trimming took 7 bases from V and 1 from J; bases not matched to a gene: 5. CDR3 sequence (DNA): TGTGCCAGCACTAGCGGGGGCTTTGGCACAGATACGCAGTATTTT. Its protein is CASTSGGFGTDTQYF.

A note on this clonotype: This may arise from a read error, as a much more abundant clone is one base away. For the CDR3, the DNA is TGTACCAGCAGTGACCGGCAGCTGGGGAGCTACGAGCAGTACTTC. Translating it yields CTSSDRQLGSYEQYF. This sequence joins TRBV6-2 or TRBV6-3 and TRBJ2-7, with D possibly TRBD2 on 5 matching bases. In germline, CDR1 is MNHEY, CDR2 SVGEGT. This CDR3 region has 15 residues.

The V and J genes are TRBV5-1 and TRBJ2-7; 9 nucleotides line up with TRBD1. The CDR3 length is 16 residues. J gave up 0 bases and V 5 bases, and 9 bases lay outside the gene matches. Germline CDR1 and CDR2: SGHRS and YFSETQ. This chain's CDR3 is CASSPIGTGSSYEQYF. The CDR3 nucleotides are TGCGCCAGCAGTCCTATTGGGACAGGGAGCTCCTACGAGCAGTACTTC.

This clonotype has just a few counts. CDR3 in amino acids: CASSQDRGGPNEQFF. CDR3 nucleotide sequence: TGCGCCAGCAGCCAAGATCGAGGGGGCCCCAATGAGCAGTTCTTC. The chain uses TRBV4-3 and TRBJ2-1; 7 nucleotides line up with TRBD1. The CDR3 has 15 amino acids. Germline V gives CDR1 LGHNA, CDR2 YSLEER. With 0 bases clipped from V and 6 bases from J, the junction kept 5 bases outside the gene matches.

This chain uses TRBV20-1 with TRBJ2-7, with 9 nucleotides matching TRBD1. Trimming at V came to 3 bases and at J to 4 bases, leaving 4 bases not matched to a gene. The CDR3 totals 13 residues. Germline assignment: CDR1 DFQATT and CDR2 SNEGSKA (reference sequence). CDR3 nucleotides: TGCAGTGCTAGGGAGACAGGGGGGTACGAGCAGTACTTC. Translated, it gives CSARETGGYEQYF.

This clonotype was seen only a few times. This chain connects TRBV20-1 to TRBJ2-7, with unresolved D. This CDR3 has 12 residues. The V gene's germline CDR1 is DFQATT and CDR2 SNEGSKA (reference sequence). V was shortened by 2 bases and J by 3 bases, with 8 bases between the two germline ends. DNA of the CDR3: TGCAGTGCTAGACCTGACAACTACGAGCAGTACTTC. This sequence encodes CSARPDNYEQYF.

V and J are TRBV7-9 and TRBJ2-5; 10 bases are shared with TRBD1. The CDR3 covers 15 residues. Germline values: CDR1 SEHNR, CDR2 FQNEAQ (reference sequence). V lost 5 bases to trimming and J lost 3 bases; unmatched junction nucleotides: 6. CDR3 in DNA: TGTGCCAGCAGCCCCCGGGACAGGGGAAAAGAGACCCAGTACTTC. Translation: CASSPRDRGKETQYF.

The gene calls are TRBV5-7 and TRBJ1-6; tentatively, D is TRBD1 (5 bases). TRBV5-7 is designated an ORF whose function remains uncertain. There are 14 residues in the CDR3. Trimming took off 4 bases at V and 7 bases at J, with 12 bases between the two ends. The CDR3 spells CASSLGHSNSPLHF. The CDR3 coding sequence is TGTGCCAGCAGCCTTGGACACTCGAATTCACCCCTCCACTTT.

The chain links TRBV28 to TRBJ2-4; 10 positions match TRBD1. CDR3 length: 15 residues. Germline loops: CDR1 MDHEN, CDR2 SYDVKM. V lost 6 bases to trimming and J lost 8 bases; unmatched junction nucleotides: 10. The CDR3, as DNA: TGTGCCAGCAGCTTAGCCGGGACAGGGGTCTACATTCAGTACTTC. Its translation: CASSLAGTGVYIQYF.

About this clonotype itself: The junction departs from germline at one end; a sequencing error may be responsible. The J gene is TRBJ2-1, the V gene TRBV20-1; a possible D gene is TRBD1 (7 bases). This CDR3 is 15 amino acids long. CDR1 is DFQATT and CDR2 is SNEGSKA in the germline V gene (reference sequence). The CDR3 DNA reads TGCGGTGCTCCTCAGGGGGGACGAATCTACAATGAGCAGTTCTTC. Amino acid sequence: CGAPQGGRIYNEQFF.

The gene calls are TRBV6-5 and TRBJ1-2, with D possibly being TRBD1 (6 bases). V dropped 6 bases and J dropped 8 bases, with 16 bases sitting between them. Germline CDR1 is MNHEY and CDR2 is SVGAGI. The CDR3 is made up of 13 amino acids. The DNA of the CDR3 is TGTGCCAGCAGACCGGGACAAGGCTGGGGCTACACCTTC. This gives the protein CASRPGQGWGYTF.

In this sample, this clonotype turned up a few times. In DNA, the CDR3 is TGCAGTGCTTCGACAGGGCCCTCCTACAATGAGCAGTTCTTC. It codes for CSASTGPSYNEQFF. The rearrangement uses TRBV20-1 and TRBJ2-1; 7 nucleotides agree with TRBD1. This CDR3 region has 14 residues. V lost 5 bases and J lost 0; bases outside the gene matches: 4. In germline, CDR1 is DFQATT, CDR2 SNEGSKA (reference sequence).

The rearrangement links TRBV12-3 or TRBV12-4 to TRBJ2-7, with D perhaps matching TRBD1 or TRBD2 (5 bases each). Matching the DNA end better, TRBJ2-5 makes the J call doubtful. The CDR3 totals 15 residues. This CDR3 is CASRSHRSEGETQYF. The DNA of the CDR3 is TGTGCCAGCAGGTCCCACAGGTCAGAGGGGGAGACCCAGTACTTC.

The rearrangement joins TRBV11-2 to TRBJ2-3; D may be TRBD1 (6 bases). Trimming removed 2 bases at V and 1 base at J, with 13 bases between. Germline CDR1 is SGHAT and CDR2 is FQNNGV. The CDR3 is 16 residues long. The CDR3 loop is CASSLSQGPRTDTQYF. In DNA form, the CDR3 reads TGTGCCAGCAGCTTATCCCAGGGGCCACGCACAGATACGCAGTATTTT.

This clonotype showed up just a few times. The chain couples TRBV6-2 or TRBV6-3 to TRBJ2-7; no firm D call. The CDR3 is 15 amino acids. V was shortened by 2 bases and J by 3 bases, with 14 bases between the two germline ends. CDR1 and CDR2 (germline): MNHEY, SVGEGT. The CDR3 here is CASSYKAVGGYEQYF. The CDR3 DNA follows: TGTGCCAGCAGTTACAAGGCTGTTGGCGGCTACGAGCAGTACTTC.

This clonotype has a count of ten or more. The rearrangement links TRBV11-3 to TRBJ2-1, with TRBD2 matching 10 bases. The CDR3 consists of 17 residues. The germline CDR1 and CDR2 sequences are SGHNT and YENEEA. V trimming: 1 base; J trimming: 2 bases; junction bases outside the gene matches: 5. Written as DNA, the CDR3 is TGTGCCAGCAGCTTAGTGAGCGGGGGGGCAACCTACAATGAGCAGTTCTTC. Encoded protein: CASSLVSGGATYNEQFF.

This clonotype was recorded many times. This chain links TRBV12-3 or TRBV12-4 with TRBJ1-2; 10 bases map to TRBD1. With V trimmed by 5 bases and J by 7 bases, 10 bases remained unmatched. This CDR3 spans 15 amino acids. The CDR3 DNA reads as TGTGCCAGCAGTCCGGATACCGGGACAGGGGCTGGCTACACCTTC. Protein: CASSPDTGTGAGYTF.

The chain recombines TRBV10-3 with TRBJ2-5, with TRBD1 identical over 7 bases. CDR3 length: 13 amino acids. Germline V lookup: CDR1 ENHRY, CDR2 SYGVKD. V was pared by 3 bases and J by 11 bases, with 9 bases of the junction left unmatched. CDR3 nucleotides: TGTGCCATCAGTGAACGAGACAGGGATGAGCAGTACTTC. Amino acids: CAISERDRDEQYF.

CDR3 loop: CASSQETAGRNNQPQHF. CDR3 nucleotides: TGTGCCAGCAGCCAAGAGACGGCTGGTCGGAACAATCAGCCCCAGCATTTT. This chain connects TRBV4-2 to TRBJ1-5, with unresolved D. CDR1 is LGHNA and CDR2 is YNFKEQ in the germline V gene. There are 17 residues in the CDR3. Trimming removed 0 bases at V and 3 bases at J, with 15 bases between.